This T cell receptor (beta chain) was profiled in a study of blood T cells in healthy people across ages. The study's findings and limits: Higher diversity, along with more naive CD4+ cells, distinguished long-lived donors from aged donors.

Samples each yielded at least 5 micrograms of total RNA. This clonotype was counted a few times. What it recognizes is unknown. Trimming left V 10 bases short and J 0 bases short, with 19 bases between. This CDR3 is built from 16 residues. CDR1 MNHEY and CDR2 SVGAGI come from the germline V gene. The second PCR ran roughly 6 to 11 cycles with a sample-barcoded 5' primer and J-beta primers. TCRdb used MiXCR to reprocess the 5' RACE reads, holding one entry per CDR3 protein. This repertoire shows 1,800,000 or so distinct CDR3 sequences, more than 35% found once; its top ten account for more than 20%. This clonotype originated in a human donor in good health. The V and J genes are TRBV6-5 and TRBJ2-1; D possibly uses TRBD1 or TRBD2 (6 bases each). The material sequenced was blood. In nucleotides, the CDR3 is TGTGCCACCCGGTCCCCGGGGGCTAGCTCCTACAATGAGCAGTTCTTC. Protein product: CATRSPGASSYNEQFF.